This note documents a single TCR beta chain sequence. What it recognizes is unknown. The V and J ends lost 3 bases and 2 bases respectively, with 12 bases between them. The CDR3 has 15 residues. CDR1 and CDR2 (germline): KGHSH, LQKENI. The sample originates from a study of T cells in localized non-small cell lung cancer. Findings of the study overall: It was uninvolved adjacent lung that showed the highest T cell clonality, exceeding tumor. Sequencing covered just one tumor region, so heterogeneity cannot be ruled out. Higher blood T cell density went with longer overall survival.

Data came from immunoSEQ multiplex PCR; TCRdb stores just in-frame clones and leaves some out. Of 41,000 or so clones in the sample, around nine tenths were seen once. This clonotype was sampled from a female donor over 55 with stage I squamous cell lung carcinoma. The chain couples TRBV18 to TRBJ2-3; D ambiguous. The material sequenced was peripheral blood, taken before any cancer treatment. CDR3 in DNA: TGTGCCAGCTCACCTAATTGGGGTAACACAGATACGCAGTATTTT. It encodes CASSPNWGNTDTQYF.